A selection of T cell receptor beta chains follows, all from one sample in a study of blood T cell repertoires in COVID-19. Sequenced by immunoSEQ multiplex PCR; TCRdb stores in-frame clones only, minus some. The profile shows under 250,000 clones, approximately 85% of them singletons. Source material: peripheral blood. Receptors were obtained from a woman in her 70s with COVID-19, enrolled during active disease. Each CDR3 is given with its conserved first and last residue. The D gene is left open where the match is weak. Some rows mark clone size as missing; the rest say once, few, many or name a class of expanded clone.

TGTGCCAGCAGCCCCAGGGGCTGGAATGAGCAGTTCTTC	CASSPRGWNEQFF	TRBJ2-1	TRBV7-9	-	once
TGTGCCAGCAGCGCACCGGGGTTCGTCTACGAGCAGTACTTC	CASSAPGFVYEQYF	TRBJ2-7	TRBV5-8	-	-
TGTGCCAGCAGTGGCGACAGTGCTACTTCTAGCACAGATACGCAGTATTTT	CASSGDSATSSTDTQYF	TRBJ2-3	TRBV25-1	-	-
TGTGCCAGCAGCCAGCAGGGGGCGGTCGGGGAGCTGTTTTTT	CASSQQGAVGELFF	TRBJ2-2	TRBV7-2	TRBD1	-
TGTGCCAGCAATTACTTGGGCAGCACCGGGGAGCTGTTTTTT	CASNYLGSTGELFF	TRBJ2-2	TRBV2	-	-
TGTGCCAGCAGTCCCGGACAGGGAGAAGAGACCCAGTACTTC	CASSPGQGEETQYF	TRBJ2-5	TRBV11-2	TRBD1	once
TGTGCCAGCAGCTTAGTGGTCCCAGGGGTAGGCGGCAATCAGCCCCAGCATTTT	CASSLVVPGVGGNQPQHF	TRBJ1-5	TRBV7-9	-	-
TGTGCCAGCAGGAGTTCCTACGAGCAGTACTTC	CASRSSYEQYF	TRBJ2-7	TRBV25-1	-	-
TGCGCCAGCAGCCTCGACTCCGTCGGGGAGACCCAGTACTTC	CASSLDSVGETQYF	TRBJ2-5	TRBV4-3	-	-
TGTGCCAGCAGCCTCCGGGACAGGTGGGACACTGAAGCTTTCTTT	CASSLRDRWDTEAFF	TRBJ1-1	TRBV7-8	TRBD1	-
TGCGCCAGCAGCCAAGACCCCCCGGGACTAGCGGGAAGAAGCTCCTACAATGAGCAGTTCTTC	CASSQDPPGLAGRSSYNEQFF	TRBJ2-1	TRBV4-3	TRBD2	once
TGTGCCAGCAGCTTGGTCGCGTACCAAGAGACCCAGTACTTC	CASSLVAYQETQYF	TRBJ2-5	TRBV5-5	-	once
TGTGCCAGCAGTCCCGCAAGCCTCAATCAGCCCCAGCATTTT	CASSPASLNQPQHF	TRBJ1-5	TRBV6-2/TRBV6-3	-	-
TGTGCCAGCAGTCCAATGCGGGGGGTTGAGACCCAGTACTTC	CASSPMRGVETQYF	TRBJ2-5	TRBV11-3	TRBD2	-
TGTGCCAGCGACAGGGGGCAGGATCAGCCCCAGCATTTT	CASDRGQDQPQHF	TRBJ1-5	TRBV19	TRBD1	-
TGTGCCAGCACCAAAAAAACGGCCTACGAGCAGTACTTC	CASTKKTAYEQYF	TRBJ2-7	TRBV16	-	many
TGTGCCAGCAGTTACTACGGCAGGGGGCGAGAATCACCCCTCCACTTT	CASSYYGRGRESPLHF	TRBJ1-6	TRBV6-5	TRBD1	-
TGTGCCAGCAGCCCCCGACAGGAGAGCTCCTACGAGCAGTACTTC	CASSPRQESSYEQYF	TRBJ2-7	TRBV5-4	-	-
TGTGCCAGCAGCCAAGTCCGAGGTGTAGGGCAGTTCTTC	CASSQVRGVGQFF	TRBJ2-1	TRBV4-2	-	-
TGTGCCAGCAGACCCGGGACAGGTGGACCCTATGGCTACACCTTC	CASRPGTGGPYGYTF	TRBJ1-2	TRBV7-2	TRBD1	-
TGTGCCAGCAGTGCAGGGGTGGCCGGGGAGCTGTTTTTT	CASSAGVAGELFF	TRBJ2-2	TRBV2	-	-
TGCGCCAGCAGCCCCGGACAGTTCCCCGGGGAGCTGTTTTTT	CASSPGQFPGELFF	TRBJ2-2	TRBV5-1	-	once
TGTGCCAGCAGCCCGACAGGGGTCGACGAGCAGTACTTC	CASSPTGVDEQYF	TRBJ2-7	TRBV11-1	TRBD1	-
TGTGCCAGCAGTAGGGACAGGGGTCGTCAGCCCCAGCATTTT	CASSRDRGRQPQHF	TRBJ1-5	TRBV6-5	TRBD1	-
TGTGCCAGCAGGGGGGGGATTTACGCGTACTTC	CASRGGIYAYF	TRBJ2-7	TRBV27	TRBD2	-
TGTGCCAGTAGTATTAGACAGGGGAACGGGGAGCTGTTTTTT	CASSIRQGNGELFF	TRBJ2-2	TRBV19	TRBD1	once
TGTGCCAGCAGTTCCGGGACAAGGCTCTACTATGGCTACACCTTC	CASSSGTRLYYGYTF	TRBJ1-2	TRBV6-5	-	-
TGTGCCAGCAGCTTAACGATCTCGGGATCCTACGAGCAGTACTTC	CASSLTISGSYEQYF	TRBJ2-7	TRBV7-2	-	-
TGTGCCAGTAATAGGGCAGGGTACCGGAACACTGAAGCTTTCTTT	CASNRAGYRNTEAFF	TRBJ1-1	TRBV19	-	-
TGTGCCAGCGGGCCGGGACTCCAAGAGACCCAGTACTTC	CASGPGLQETQYF	TRBJ2-5	TRBV7-9	-	-
TGTGCCAGCAGCTTACAGGATAACTATGGCTACACCTTC	CASSLQDNYGYTF	TRBJ1-2	TRBV7-3	-	-
TGCGCCAGCAGCCAAGATTATACAACCGAATCCTCGGCGGGGCAGTTCTTC	CASSQDYTTESSAGQFF	TRBJ2-1	TRBV4-3	-	once
TGTGCCAGCAGCCCTAGCGGGAGGGACCACAATGAGCAGTTCTTC	CASSPSGRDHNEQFF	TRBJ2-1	TRBV4-2	TRBD2	-
TGTGCCAGCAGCTTAAGCCCTGGTGGCTACACCTTC	CASSLSPGGYTF	TRBJ1-2	TRBV7-9	-	-
TGTGCCAGCGGGGGCCAGTACGAGCAGTACTTC	CASGGQYEQYF	TRBJ2-7	TRBV6-5	-	-
TGTGCCAGCAGATCCGGCGGGGAAACCGGGGAGCTGTTTTTT	CASRSGGETGELFF	TRBJ2-2	TRBV6-5	-	-
TGTGCCAGCAGCTTACAGCCCGGAGCTAATGAAAAACTGTTTTTT	CASSLQPGANEKLFF	TRBJ1-4	TRBV7-3	-	-
TGCGCCAGCAGCTCCGGGACTAGGCAAGAGACCCAGTACTTC	CASSSGTRQETQYF	TRBJ2-5	TRBV5-1	TRBD2	-
TGTGCCAGCAGCCAGGACAGGGGAAACATTCAGTACTTC	CASSQDRGNIQYF	TRBJ2-4	TRBV6-5	TRBD1	-
TGTGCCAGCAGCCTTAGCGGGGGGGCTACCTACGAGCAGTACTTC	CASSLSGGATYEQYF	TRBJ2-7	TRBV7-2	TRBD2	-
TGTGCCAGCAGTGAGGACAGGGGTCGTATAGGCACTGAAGCTTTCTTT	CASSEDRGRIGTEAFF	TRBJ1-1	TRBV2	TRBD1	-
TGTGCCAGCAGTCAAGGGACTAACAACAATGAGCAGTTCTTC	CASSQGTNNNEQFF	TRBJ2-1	TRBV2	TRBD2	-
TGTGCCAGCAGCCCCGAAGACAGGCCGAACACCGGGGAGCTGTTTTTT	CASSPEDRPNTGELFF	TRBJ2-2	TRBV7-8	-	-
TGTGCCAGTAAGGAACAGGAATATAGCAATCAGCCCCAGCATTTT	CASKEQEYSNQPQHF	TRBJ1-5	TRBV19	-	few
TGTGCCAGCAGCCAAGTGAATCCAGGACTAGCGGGTCCTCTGGGCACCGGGGAGCTGTTTTTT	CASSQVNPGLAGPLGTGELFF	TRBJ2-2	TRBV7-3	TRBD2	-
TGTGCCAGCAGCCGCAACAGGGGAAGGAACACTGAAGCTTTCTTT	CASSRNRGRNTEAFF	TRBJ1-1	TRBV2	TRBD1	-
TGTGCCAGCAGAGCGGGAGCTAACACCGGGGAGCTGTTTTTT	CASRAGANTGELFF	TRBJ2-2	TRBV2	TRBD2	-
TGTGCCAGCAGTTTCGACAGTTATAGCAATCAGCCCCAGCATTTT	CASSFDSYSNQPQHF	TRBJ1-5	TRBV6-2/TRBV6-3	-	once
TGTGCCAGTACTAAAAAGGGGGCCACTGAAGCTTTCTTT	CASTKKGATEAFF	TRBJ1-1	TRBV19	TRBD1	-
TGTGCCAGCAGTGATAACACCGGGACTAGCGGGGGCTCCTACAATGAGCAGTTCTTC	CASSDNTGTSGGSYNEQFF	TRBJ2-1	TRBV6-1	TRBD2	-
TGTGCCAGCAGCTTGGGAGGGATCGCCAAAAACATTCAGTACTTC	CASSLGGIAKNIQYF	TRBJ2-4	TRBV7-2	TRBD2	-
TGTGCCAGCAGAAATCTGGGGGGCACTGAAGCTTTCTTT	CASRNLGGTEAFF	TRBJ1-1	TRBV3-1/TRBV3-2	-	-
TGTGCCAGCAGTACTAGTTACGAGCAGTACTTC	CASSTSYEQYF	TRBJ2-7	TRBV3-1/TRBV3-2	-	-